Listed here are 13 T cell receptor beta chains from one sample, sequenced in a study of blood T cell repertoires in COVID-19. TCRdb keeps only in-frame clones here, not all; method: immunoSEQ multiplex PCR. The sample has approximately 120,000 clones; just under 90% are singletons. Sequenced: peripheral blood. Receptors were obtained from a human donor in a cohort sampled during active COVID-19.

This chain connects TRBV19 to TRBJ2-5; D may be TRBD1 (5 bases). CDR1 and CDR2 (germline): LNHDA, SQIVND (reference sequence). Trimming took 3 bases from V and 4 from J, leaving 18 bases between them. The CDR3 is 16 amino acids. The CDR3 DNA is TGTGCCAGTAGTATCGGCCGGGTGGGAAGGGGAGAGACCCAGTACTTC. This translates into CASSIGRVGRGETQYF.

The chain couples TRBV21-1 to TRBJ2-1; the table calls TRBD1, which could not be checked here. TRBV21-1 is termed a pseudogene. The CDR3 spans 20 residues. The CDR3 region has the DNA TGTGCCAGCAGCAAAGAAAGGACAGTCCCTCGTATGGCCTCCTACAATGAGCAGTTCTTC. Protein: CASSKERTVPRMASYNEQFF.

V usage is TRBV12-3 or TRBV12-4 and J usage is TRBJ1-1; no clear D. The CDR3 sequence is 11 residues long. Trimming took 1 base from V and 8 from J, leaving 5 bases between them. CDR3 nucleotide sequence: TGTGCCAGCAGTTTAGGCGGGGAAGCTTTCTTT. Amino acids: CASSLGGEAFF.

The chain combines TRBV28 with TRBJ1-3; 8 bases fit TRBD1. Germline V lookup: CDR1 MDHEN, CDR2 SYDVKM. V lost 5 bases and J lost 8; bases outside the gene matches: 17. The CDR3 extends over 17 amino acids. CDR3 nucleotide sequence: TGTGCCAGCAGTCCACGGGGTAGGGGCCAGGGGGCATACACCATATATTTT. Residues: CASSPRGRGQGAYTIYF. Based on the CDR3 plus reference TRBV28 and TRBJ1-3, the full variable domain is DVKVTQSSRYLVKRTGEKVFLECVQDMDHENMFWYRQDPGLGLRLIYFSYDVKMKEKGDIPEGYSVSREKKERFSLILESASTNQTSMYLCASSPRGRGQGAYTIYFGEGSWLTVV.

This rearrangement joins TRBV28 to TRBJ2-7; no clear D. The V end lost 3 bases, the J end lost 4 bases, and 4 bases lay between the germline ends. Looked up from germline, CDR1 is MDHEN and CDR2 is SYDVKM. The CDR3 extends over 11 amino acids. CDR3 coding DNA: TGTGCCAGCAGTTTTGTATACGAGCAGTACTTC. It is translated as CASSFVYEQYF.

In its sample, this clone was seen a few times. The chain uses TRBV7-3 and TRBJ2-7, with 9 positions matching TRBD1. Germline V gene data show CDR1 as SGHTA and CDR2 as FQGTGA. The CDR3 is made up of 15 amino acids. With V trimmed by 6 bases and J by 3 bases, 9 bases remained unmatched. The CDR3 sequence: CASSLSGTGFYEQYF. The CDR3 nucleotides read TGTGCCAGCAGTTTATCCGGGACAGGGTTCTACGAGCAGTACTTC.

The V gene is TRBV7-8, the J gene TRBJ2-2; a possible D gene is TRBD1 (6 bases). The CDR3 has 13 residues. V gave up 3 bases and J gave up 6 bases, with 8 bases separating them. Germline V gene sequence: CDR1 SGHVS, CDR2 FQNEAQ. The CDR3 region is CASSFSGAGELFF. Here the CDR3 DNA reads TGTGCCAGCAGCTTTTCAGGGGCCGGGGAGCTGTTTTTT.

The chain employs TRBV6-1 and TRBJ2-5, with TRBD2 matching 12 bases. This CDR3 has 18 amino acids. Germline loops: CDR1 MNHNS, CDR2 SASEGT. The trim removed 0 bases at V and 5 bases at J, leaving 10 bases unmatched. CDR3 sequence: CASSEARLAGGLAETQYF. CDR3 nucleotide sequence: TGTGCCAGCAGTGAAGCCCGGCTAGCGGGGGGGCTTGCGGAGACCCAGTACTTC.

The gene calls are TRBV19 and TRBJ1-5; TRBD1 is a possible D gene (5 bases). The CDR3 runs 17 residues. Per the germline V gene, CDR1 is LNHDA and CDR2 is SQIVND (reference sequence). V lost 4 bases and J lost 6, with 22 bases in between. For the CDR3, the DNA is TGTGCCAGTAGTACCAAGACGGGGGGGTTAGTCGGTCAGCCCCAGCATTTT. It codes for CASSTKTGGLVGQPQHF.

This clone was detected a few times. The CDR3 bases are TGTGCCAGCGACCTCGGATTGGGGCTCACCGGGGAGCTGTTTTTT. It encodes CASDLGLGLTGELFF. The chain recombines TRBV9 with TRBJ2-2, with D tentatively TRBD1 (5 bases). V lost 7 bases and J lost 4, with 17 bases in between. The CDR3 is made up of 15 amino acids. Germline CDR1 reads SGDLS; CDR2 reads YYNGEE. Complete variable domain (other parts from reference TRBV9 and TRBJ2-2): DSGVTQTPKHLITATGQRVTLRCSPRSGDLSVYWYQQSLDQGLQFLIQYYNGEERAKGNILERFSAQQFPDLHSELNLSSLELGDSALYFCASDLGLGLTGELFFGEGSRLTVL.

This rearrangement joins TRBV9 to TRBJ2-5, with D tentatively TRBD1 (5 bases). Germline V CDR1 and CDR2: SGDLS, YYNGEE. V lost 6 bases and J lost 0, with 12 bases in between. This CDR3 contains 14 residues. The CDR3 sequence: CASNTGHNQETQYF. The CDR3 coding sequence is TGTGCCAGCAACACAGGACACAACCAAGAGACCCAGTACTTC.

The V and J genes are TRBV14 and TRBJ1-2; D might be TRBD1 (5 bases). The ends were cut back, 4 bases at V and 2 bases at J, with 14 bases in the middle. Germline assignment: CDR1 SGHDN and CDR2 FVKESK. The CDR3 is made up of 15 amino acids. The CDR3 DNA is TGTGCCAGCAGCCCAGTTGGACACAAAAACTATGGCTACACCTTC. Amino acid sequence: CASSPVGHKNYGYTF.

The chain carries TRBV7-3 and TRBJ1-1; 9 bases align to TRBD1. The germline gives CDR1 SGHTA, CDR2 FQGTGA. Trimming at V came to 0 bases and at J to 11 bases, leaving 13 bases not matched to a gene. The CDR3 runs 16 residues. The CDR3 DNA follows: TGTGCCAGCAGCTTAACGGTGCGGGACAGGGAACTGGGGGCTTTCTTT. It encodes CASSLTVRDRELGAFF.